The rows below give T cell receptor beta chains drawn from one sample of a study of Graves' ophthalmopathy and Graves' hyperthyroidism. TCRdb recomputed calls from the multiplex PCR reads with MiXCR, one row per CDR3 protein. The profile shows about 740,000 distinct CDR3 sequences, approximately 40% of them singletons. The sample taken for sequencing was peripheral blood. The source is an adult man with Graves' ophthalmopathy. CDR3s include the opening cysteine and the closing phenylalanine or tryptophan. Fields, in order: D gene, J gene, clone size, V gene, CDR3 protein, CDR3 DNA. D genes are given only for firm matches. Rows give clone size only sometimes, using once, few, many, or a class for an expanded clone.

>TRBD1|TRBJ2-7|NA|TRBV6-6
CASSYRDRGPYEQYF
TGTGCCAGCAGTTACCGGGACAGGGGGCCCTACGAGCAGTACTTC
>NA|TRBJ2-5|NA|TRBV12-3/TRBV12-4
CASSLRVRETQYF
TGTGCCAGCAGTTTGCGGGTTCGAGAGACCCAGTACTTC
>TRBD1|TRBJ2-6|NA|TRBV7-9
CASSEQGNTGANVLTF
TGTGCCAGCAGCGAACAGGGGAACACTGGGGCCAACGTCCTGACTTTC
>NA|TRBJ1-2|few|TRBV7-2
CASIQTSGRANYGYTF
TGTGCCAGCATACAGACATCGGGACGGGCCAACTATGGCTACACCTTC
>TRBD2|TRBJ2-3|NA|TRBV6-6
CASSRLAGGDTQYF
TGTGCCAGCAGCCGACTAGCGGGTGGAGATACGCAGTATTTT
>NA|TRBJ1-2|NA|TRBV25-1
CASSDIARMDGYTF
TGTGCCAGCAGTGATATAGCAAGGATGGATGGCTACACCTTC
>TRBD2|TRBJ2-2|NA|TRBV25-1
CASSRLADGELFF
TGTGCCAGCAGCCGCCTAGCGGACGGGGAGCTGTTTTTT
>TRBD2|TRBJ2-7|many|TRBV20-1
CSAPGTRWEQYF
TGCAGTGCCCCCGGGACTAGGTGGGAGCAGTACTTC
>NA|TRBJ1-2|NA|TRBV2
CASSLDEASYGYTF
TGTGCCAGCAGTTTAGACGAAGCTAGCTATGGCTACACCTTC
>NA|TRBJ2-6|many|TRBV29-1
CSVVRAGANVLTF
TGCAGCGTTGTCCGGGCCGGGGCCAACGTCCTGACTTTC
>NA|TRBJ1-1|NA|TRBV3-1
CASSHLSHTEAFF
TGTGCCAGCAGCCATCTCTCGCACACTGAAGCTTTCTTT
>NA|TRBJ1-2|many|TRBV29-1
CSVPPRGNGYTF
TGCAGCGTCCCCCCGCGAGGGAACGGCTACACCTTC
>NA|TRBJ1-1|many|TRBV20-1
CSAPMGGMNTEAFF
TGCAGTGCCCCAATGGGGGGAATGAACACTGAAGCTTTCTTT
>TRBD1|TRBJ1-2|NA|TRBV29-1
CSVEPQGTGGLYGYTF
TGCAGCGTTGAACCTCAGGGGACAGGGGGCCTTTATGGCTACACCTTC
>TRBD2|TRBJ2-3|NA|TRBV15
CATSRDPGGDTQYF
TGTGCCACCAGCAGAGATCCGGGGGGAGATACGCAGTATTTT